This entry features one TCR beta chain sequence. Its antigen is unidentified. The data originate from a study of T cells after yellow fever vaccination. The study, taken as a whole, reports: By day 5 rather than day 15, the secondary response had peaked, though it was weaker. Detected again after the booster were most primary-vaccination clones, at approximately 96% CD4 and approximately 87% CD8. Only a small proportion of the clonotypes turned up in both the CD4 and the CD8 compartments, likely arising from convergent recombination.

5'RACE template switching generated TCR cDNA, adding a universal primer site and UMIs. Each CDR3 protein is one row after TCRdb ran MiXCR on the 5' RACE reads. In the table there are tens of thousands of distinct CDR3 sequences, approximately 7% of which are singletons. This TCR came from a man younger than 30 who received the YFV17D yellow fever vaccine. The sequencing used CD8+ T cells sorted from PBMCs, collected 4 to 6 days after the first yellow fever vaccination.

The CDR3 DNA follows: TGTGCCAGCACAGGATCCGACACAGATACGCAGTATTTT. Translating it yields CASTGSDTDTQYF. The V gene is TRBV9, the J gene TRBJ2-3, with D hard to call. V lost 6 bases to trimming and J lost 2 bases, with 10 bases between them. Germline lookup yields CDR1 SGDLS and CDR2 YYNGEE. The CDR3 has 13 residues.